The 5 T cell receptor beta chains below were found in one sample sequenced in a study of blood T cells in healthy people across ages. Next came a second PCR, run for about 6 to 12 cycles, which used a sample-barcoded 5' primer along with a J-beta primer mix. TCRdb redid the calling of the 5' RACE reads with MiXCR, one entry per CDR3 protein. The sample has nearly 1 million distinct CDR3 sequences; roughly 51% are singletons. Sequencing input: blood. Receptors originate from a woman between 55 and 75 years old in good health.

The rearrangement joins TRBV7-3 to TRBJ2-5; D unresolved. In germline, CDR1 is SGHTA, CDR2 FQGTGA. The CDR3 is made up of 14 amino acids. Trimming removed 2 bases at V and 9 bases at J, with 16 bases between. Written as DNA, the CDR3 is TGTGCCAGCAGCTTAGTGATCTGGGTATGGGCCCAGTACTTC. Residues: CASSLVIWVWAQYF.

This clonotype was observed a handful of times. This chain joins TRBV27 and TRBJ2-3; D tentatively fits TRBD1 or TRBD2 (5 bases each). CDR1 MNHEY and CDR2 SMNVEV come from the germline V gene (reference sequence). Between the trimmed V and J ends, which lost 7 bases and 2 bases, there was a span of 13 bases. The length of the CDR3 is 14 residues. The CDR3 protein is CASNRDPYTDTQYF. The CDR3 DNA sequence: TGTGCCAGCAACCGGGACCCGTACACAGATACGCAGTATTTT.

This chain connects TRBV5-1 to TRBJ2-3; D ambiguous. V was pared by 4 bases and J by 5 bases, with 14 bases between. Germline CDR1 SGHRS, CDR2 YFSETQ. The CDR3 contains 14 residues. The CDR3 bases are TGCGCCAGCAGCCTCCTTACGTGGGGAGATACGCAGTATTTT. Encoded protein: CASSLLTWGDTQYF.

J is TRBJ2-3 and V is TRBV7-6, with D perhaps TRBD1 or TRBD2 (5 bases each). The CDR3 consists of 15 residues. Germline CDR1 SGHVS, CDR2 FNYEAQ. Trimming cost V 5 bases and J 1 base, with 13 bases left between them. The CDR3 loop is CASSRTLGGTDTQYF. CDR3 bases: TGTGCCAGCAGCAGGACACTAGGAGGCACAGATACGCAGTATTTT.

The chain recombines TRBV11-1 with TRBJ2-1; 11 bases map to TRBD2. The last part of the DNA fits TRBJ2-7 better; the J call may be wrong. Germline V gene data show CDR1 as SGHAT and CDR2 as FQDESV (reference sequence). There are 15 residues in the CDR3. The CDR3 coding sequence is TGTGCCAGCAGACCCGGGACTAGCGGATACAATGAGCAGTACTTC. Its protein is CASRPGTSGYNEQYF.